This T cell receptor beta chain is drawn from a study of blood T cells in healthy people across ages. Overall study findings and caveats: Because donor CMV status was unknown, expanded clonotype changes were possibly confounded.

The second PCR ran about 6 to 12 cycles with a sample-barcoded 5' primer and J-beta primers. TCRdb re-called the 5' RACE reads through MiXCR, storing one row per CDR3 protein. The sample contains under 1,100,000 distinct CDR3 sequences, around 25% of which appear only once. This clonotype appeared a few times. Its specificity is not known. The germline V and J ends were trimmed by 3 bases and 8 bases, with 10 bases remaining between them. The CDR3 runs to 12 residues. CDR1 MGHRA and CDR2 YSYEKL come from the germline V gene. The study isolated at least 7 million PBMCs from each sample. Another study also made use of these data, one on T cells of mothers and their children. From that report: It was related mother-child pairs that showed slightly higher overlap than unrelated pairs, without reaching significance. There was no detection of any persistent microchimeric T cell clones.

The sample comprised blood. The rearrangement links TRBV4-1 to TRBJ1-2; D is perhaps TRBD1 (6 bases). The TCR originated in a girl aged 2 to 10 in good health. The CDR3 loop is CASSHGQFGYTF. As DNA, the CDR3 is TGCGCCAGCAGCCATGGACAGTTCGGCTACACCTTC.